Shown below are 5 T cell receptor beta chains from a single sample sequenced in a study of human T cells and chemical hapten exposure. Noted time point: healthy volunteer bleed at 2 weeks. RNA extraction used unfractionated whole blood as the source of total RNA. TCRdb independently ran MiXCR on the RACE reads; one entry per CDR3 protein. The repertoire has around 130,000 distinct CDR3 sequences, roughly 9.5% of them found once; the top ten carry roughly 1.8%. Material: whole blood. The receptor source for this set is a male donor in good health. Some clones in this sample may be carry-over from other donors' samples.

A few counts support this clonotype. V and J are TRBV6-6 and TRBJ1-2; D uncertain. The CDR3 contains 14 residues. Germline lookup yields CDR1 MNHNY and CDR2 SVGAGI (reference sequence). Trimming removed 3 bases at V and 4 bases at J, with 12 bases between. The DNA of the CDR3 is TGTGCCAGCAGTTATCGACCAGACACCTATGGCTACACCTTC. It codes for CASSYRPDTYGYTF.

At least ten counts were recorded for this clonotype. The chain carries TRBV5-5 and TRBJ2-4; D is unresolved. The V gene's germline CDR1 is SGHKS and CDR2 YYEKEE (reference sequence). The V and J ends lost 1 base and 0 bases respectively, with 2 bases between them. The CDR3 consists of 13 residues. Here the CDR3 reads CASSLLAKNIQYF. The CDR3 DNA sequence: TGTGCCAGCAGCTTGTTAGCCAAAAACATTCAGTACTTC. Complete variable domain (other parts from reference TRBV5-5 and TRBJ2-4): DAGVTQSPTHLIKTRGQQVTLRCSPISGHKSVSWYQQVLGQGPQFIFQYYEKEERGRGNFPDRFSARQFPNYSSELNVNALLLGDSALYLCASSLLAKNIQYFGAGTRLSVL.

This clonotype was seen a handful of times. This sequence joins TRBV2 and TRBJ1-5; 10 positions match TRBD1. V lost 6 bases, J lost 4 bases, and 6 bases stayed unmatched. CDR1 and CDR2 from the germline V gene are SNHLY and FYNNEI. The CDR3 extends over 15 amino acids. The CDR3 sequence: CASRRTGGGNQPQHF. The DNA of the CDR3 is TGTGCCAGCAGAAGGACAGGGGGGGGGAATCAGCCCCAGCATTTT.

The rearrangement links TRBV5-1 to TRBJ2-7; D uncertain. Germline V gives CDR1 SGHRS, CDR2 YFSETQ. Trimming took off 0 bases at V and 10 bases at J, with 8 bases between the two ends. This CDR3 spans 11 amino acids. CDR3 protein: CASSLGRVQYF. The CDR3, as DNA: TGCGCCAGCAGCTTGGGCCGCGTTCAGTACTTC. The whole variable domain, remainder taken from reference TRBV5-1 and TRBJ2-7, is KAGVTQTPRYLIKTRGQQVTLSCSPISGHRSVSWYQQTPGQGLQFLFEYFSETQRNKGNFPGRFSGRQFSNSRSEMNVSTLELGDSALYLCASSLGRVQYFGPGTRLTVT.

This clonotype came up many times. The chain has TRBV4-2 and TRBJ2-7; 15 bases are shared with TRBD2. V shed 4 bases and J 0 bases; nucleotides not matched to a gene: 7. This CDR3 is built from 18 residues. The germline gives CDR1 LGHNA, CDR2 YNFKEQ. CDR3 nucleotides: TGTGCCAGCAGCCCCGCACCGGGACTAGCGGGGGGCTCCTACGAGCAGTACTTC. Protein: CASSPAPGLAGGSYEQYF.